The 28 T cell receptor beta chains in this list originate from one sample, sequenced in a study of OX40 agonist ivuxolimab in advanced cancers. Some clones are missing from TCRdb's copy, which holds only in-frame ones; the method was immunoSEQ multiplex PCR. The table records around 79,000 clones, roughly 85% of them present only once. The starting material was CD4+ or CD8+ T cells sorted from blood, obtained in a trial of the OX40 agonist ivuxolimab. These receptors came from an adult with an advanced solid tumor such as melanoma, head and neck, liver or kidney cancer.

The rearrangement uses TRBV6-5 and TRBJ2-3; TRBD2 might be the D (7 bases). Germline values: CDR1 MNHEY, CDR2 SVGAGI. V dropped 8 bases and J dropped 8 bases, with 23 bases sitting between them. The length of the CDR3 is 15 residues. Written as DNA, the CDR3 is TGTGCCAGCGGGTTCGCAGAGGGGGGGCCTAGTACGCAGTATTTT. Its protein product is CASGFAEGGPSTQYF.

The rearrangement joins TRBV5-4 to TRBJ2-2; D tentatively reads TRBD1 or TRBD2 (7 bases each). Germline-derived CDR1 and CDR2 are SGHNT and YYREEE (reference sequence). Trimming cost V 6 bases and J 2 bases, with 20 bases left between them. The CDR3 has 17 residues. CDR3 region: CASTFRGDSRNTGELFF. The CDR3 DNA follows: TGTGCCAGCACCTTTCGGGGGGACAGCCGAAACACCGGGGAGCTGTTTTTT.

The chain carries TRBV18 and TRBJ1-4; 8 bases are shared with TRBD1. Germline V gene data show CDR1 as KGHSH and CDR2 as LQKENI. The CDR3 has 15 amino acids. Trimming cost V 6 bases and J 1 base; bases outside gene matches: 4. The CDR3 loop is CASSQTGGTNEKLFF. Written as DNA, the CDR3 is TGTGCCAGCTCGCAAACAGGGGGAACTAATGAAAAACTGTTTTTT.

The gene calls are TRBV2 and TRBJ1-2; 8 bases are a match to TRBD1. Looked up from germline, CDR1 is SNHLY and CDR2 is FYNNEI. CDR3 length: 14 residues. J gave up 1 base and V 8 bases, and 6 bases lay outside the gene matches. The CDR3: CASLYGQGNYGYTF. The CDR3 nucleotides read TGTGCCAGCCTTTATGGACAGGGTAACTATGGCTACACCTTC.

This clone was recorded a few times. The rearrangement links TRBV29-1 to TRBJ1-1, with D perhaps matching TRBD1 (5 bases). The CDR3 sequence is 13 residues long. V was trimmed by 5 bases and J by 2 bases, leaving 12 bases between them. The germline V gene encodes CDR1 SQVTM and CDR2 ANQGSEA. The CDR3: CSVHRWINTEAFF. For the CDR3, the DNA is TGCAGCGTTCACAGGTGGATAAACACTGAAGCTTTCTTT. The full variable domain, in which reference TRBV29-1 and TRBJ1-1 provide the parts outside the CDR3, is SAVISQKPSRDICQRGTSLTIQCQVDSQVTMMFWYRQQPGQSLTLIATANQGSEATYESGFVIDKFPISRPNLTFSTLTVSNMSPEDSSIYLCSVHRWINTEAFFGQGTRLTVV.

J is TRBJ2-7 and V is TRBV11-2; D assignment may be TRBD1 or TRBD2 (5 bases each). Germline assignment: CDR1 SGHAT and CDR2 FQNNGV. The CDR3 loop spans 13 amino acids. Deletions cut 5 bases from V and 5 bases from J, with 13 bases between. The CDR3 DNA reads TGTGCCAGCAGCCCTCGCCGGGACGACGAGCAGTACTTC. As protein: CASSPRRDDEQYF.

The table lists this clone with a few counts. The chain employs TRBV29-1 and TRBJ1-1, with D hard to call. Germline V gene lookup returns CDR1 SQVTM and CDR2 ANQGSEA. The germline V and J ends were trimmed by 7 bases and 1 base, with 7 bases remaining between them. The CDR3 extends over 11 amino acids. The CDR3 loop is CSGSENTEAFF. The CDR3 bases are TGCAGCGGTTCTGAGAACACTGAAGCTTTCTTT.

The J gene is TRBJ1-4, the V gene TRBV18; D might be TRBD1 (6 bases). The CDR3 consists of 15 residues. The germline V gene encodes CDR1 KGHSH and CDR2 LQKENI. The V and J ends lost 3 bases and 4 bases respectively, with 12 bases between them. The CDR3 spells CASSPGKGGNEKLFF. CDR3 coding DNA: TGTGCCAGCTCACCGGGAAAGGGGGGTAATGAAAAACTGTTTTTT. The full variable domain, in which reference TRBV18 and TRBJ1-4 provide the parts outside the CDR3, is NAGVMQNPRHLVRRRGQEARLRCSPMKGHSHVYWYRQLPEEGLKFMVYLQKENIIDESGMPKERFSAEFPKEGPSILRIQQVVRGDSAAYFCASSPGKGGNEKLFFGSGTQLSVL.

The chain is built from TRBV7-9 and TRBJ1-6, with D possibly matching TRBD1 (5 bases). Trimming removed 5 bases at V and 6 bases at J, with 11 bases between. The CDR3 is 14 amino acids. Germline V gene lookup returns CDR1 SEHNR and CDR2 FQNEAQ (reference sequence). The CDR3 sequence is CASSQQVRNSPLHF. The DNA for the CDR3 is TGTGCCAGCAGCCAACAGGTCCGTAATTCACCCCTCCACTTT.

The genes are TRBV5-1 and TRBJ2-3; D not resolved. This CDR3 spans 15 amino acids. The germline V gene encodes CDR1 SGHRS and CDR2 YFSETQ. V was cut by 2 bases and J by 0 bases, with 10 bases left in between. The CDR3 bases are TGCGCCAGCAGCTTTAACGGCCTTAGCACAGATACGCAGTATTTT. Protein: CASSFNGLSTDTQYF. Looking up the rest from reference TRBV5-1 and TRBJ2-3 gives the full variable domain: KAGVTQTPRYLIKTRGQQVTLSCSPISGHRSVSWYQQTPGQGLQFLFEYFSETQRNKGNFPGRFSGRQFSNSRSEMNVSTLELGDSALYLCASSFNGLSTDTQYFGPGTRLTVL.

The V gene is TRBV7-2, the J gene TRBJ2-4; possibly TRBD1 or TRBD2 for D (5 bases each). Germline CDR1 SGHTA, CDR2 FQGNSA. The CDR3 totals 16 residues. The V and J ends lost 5 bases and 0 bases respectively, with 14 bases between them. The CDR3 loop is CASSNAGSLAKNIQYF. CDR3 DNA sequence: TGTGCCAGCAGCAATGCAGGGAGCCTAGCCAAAAACATTCAGTACTTC. The entire variable domain, with the rest obtained from reference TRBV7-2 and TRBJ2-4, is as follows: GAGVSQSPSNKVTEKGKDVELRCDPISGHTALYWYRQSLGQGLEFLIYFQGNSAPDKSGLPSDRFSAERTGGSVSTLTIQRTQQEDSAVYLCASSNAGSLAKNIQYFGAGTRLSVL.

This chain connects TRBV2 to TRBJ2-3; D is perhaps TRBD1 (5 bases). Germline V gene data show CDR1 as SNHLY and CDR2 as FYNNEI. Trimming stripped 6 bases from V and 6 bases from J, with 25 bases between. The CDR3 consists of 17 residues. CDR3 amino acids: CASRKGVDGRRADTQYF. The DNA of the CDR3 is TGTGCCAGCAGGAAAGGGGTGGATGGTCGACGGGCGGATACGCAGTATTTT.

The V call is TRBV2, the J call TRBJ2-1, with TRBD1 matching over 7 bases. Germline lookup yields CDR1 SNHLY and CDR2 FYNNEI. Trimming cost V 10 bases and J 5 bases; bases outside gene matches: 8. CDR3 length: 13 amino acids. CDR3 bases: TGTGCCACTCAGGACAGGAAGGACAATGAGCAGTTCTTC. The encoded protein is CATQDRKDNEQFF.

The rearrangement links TRBV20-1 to TRBJ2-7; a possible D gene is TRBD2 (5 bases). The CDR3 runs 11 residues. Trimming stripped 7 bases from V and 6 bases from J, with 13 bases between. CDR1 DFQATT and CDR2 SNEGSKA come from the germline V gene (reference sequence). DNA for the CDR3: TGCAGTGTCCGAGGGAGTATCGAGCAGTACTTC. It specifies CSVRGSIEQYF.

This clone was counted a few times. The chain carries TRBV5-1 and TRBJ1-1; 7 bases are shared with TRBD1. J was trimmed by 4 bases and V by 5 bases; bases with no gene match: 8. The CDR3 covers 14 residues. Germline CDR1 and CDR2: SGHRS and YFSETQ. CDR3 sequence: CASRPGQISTEAFF. CDR3 DNA sequence: TGCGCCAGCAGACCGGGACAGATTAGCACTGAAGCTTTCTTT.

V usage is TRBV27 and J usage is TRBJ2-1; maybe TRBD1 (5 bases). V gave up 5 bases and J gave up 7 bases, with 24 bases separating them. The germline gives CDR1 MNHEY, CDR2 SMNVEV (reference sequence). The CDR3 sequence is 17 residues long. CDR3 residues: CASSPRSGQGYGNEQFF. CDR3 nucleotide sequence: TGTGCCAGCAGTCCTCGGTCAGGGCAAGGTTACGGTAATGAGCAGTTCTTC.

J is TRBJ1-4 and V is TRBV7-6, with 8 bases fitting TRBD1. With V trimmed by 0 bases and J by 4 bases, 7 bases remained unmatched. The CDR3 loop spans 17 amino acids. In germline, CDR1 is SGHVS, CDR2 FNYEAQ. CDR3 residues: CASSLARRTGSNEKLFF. CDR3 nucleotide sequence: TGTGCCAGCAGCTTAGCGCGAAGGACAGGGAGTAATGAAAAACTGTTTTTT.

This clone was seen more than once but under ten times. This sequence joins TRBV10-3 and TRBJ1-6; D gene ambiguous. Germline assignment: CDR1 ENHRY and CDR2 SYGVKD. Trimming took 0 bases from V and 7 from J, leaving 10 bases between them. The CDR3 is made up of 15 amino acids. The CDR3 protein is CAISESYPGNSPLHF. In nucleotides, the CDR3 is TGTGCCATCAGTGAGTCGTACCCCGGGAATTCACCCCTCCACTTT.

In nucleotides, the CDR3 is TGTGCCAGCAGCTTAGTGGGGGAAAACGGTCGGTATGGCTACACCTTC. Amino acids: CASSLVGENGRYGYTF. The chain combines TRBV7-2 with TRBJ1-2, with D perhaps matching TRBD1 (5 bases). V lost 1 base, J lost 5 bases, and 17 bases lay in between. The CDR3 extends over 16 amino acids. Germline V lookup: CDR1 SGHTA, CDR2 FQGNSA.

The V call is TRBV7-2, the J call TRBJ2-7; 13 positions match TRBD2. This CDR3 has 15 residues. Per the germline V gene, CDR1 is SGHTA and CDR2 is FQGNSA. After removal of 5 bases from V and 4 bases from J, the junction contained 5 bases not matched to a gene. The CDR3 nucleotides are TGTGCCAGCAGCCAAACTAGCGGGGGGGCTTACGAGCAGTACTTC. Protein product: CASSQTSGGAYEQYF.

The chain recombines TRBV19 with TRBJ1-5; D gene unclear. V shed 6 bases and J shed 5 bases, with 20 bases lying between them. The CDR3 extends over 16 amino acids. Germline loops: CDR1 LNHDA, CDR2 SQIVND (reference sequence). As DNA, the CDR3 is TGTGCCAGTAGCCCCGGTCGGGTGATCCCGTATCAGCCCCAGCATTTT. As protein: CASSPGRVIPYQPQHF.

V usage is TRBV6-5 and J usage is TRBJ2-6; no clear D. The CDR3 totals 11 residues. V was pared by 8 bases and J by 9 bases, with 8 bases between. Germline V CDR1 and CDR2: MNHEY, SVGAGI. CDR3 amino acids: CASRWHNVLTF. The CDR3 DNA is TGTGCCAGCCGCTGGCACAACGTCCTGACTTTC.

The chain joins TRBV2 to TRBJ2-3; 12 nucleotides align to TRBD2. The CDR3 extends over 16 amino acids. With V trimmed by 6 bases and J by 5 bases, 9 bases remained unmatched. CDR1 and CDR2 (germline): SNHLY, FYNNEI. DNA of the CDR3: TGTGCCAGCAGCGTAAGACTAGCGGGGGATAGAGATACGCAGTATTTT. This gives the protein CASSVRLAGDRDTQYF.

This chain links TRBV7-2 with TRBJ1-2; 7 bases are shared with TRBD1. The CDR3 is 14 amino acids. Losses at the gene ends were 4 bases for V and 5 bases for J; bases not matched to a gene: 7. The germline V gene has CDR1 SGHTA and CDR2 FQGNSA. The CDR3 is CASSSRDRAYGYTF. The CDR3 DNA follows: TGTGCCAGCAGCTCCCGCGACAGGGCATATGGCTACACCTTC.

This chain links TRBV6-5 with TRBJ1-2, with D possibly being TRBD1 (6 bases). Germline loops: CDR1 MNHEY, CDR2 SVGAGI. Between the trimmed V and J ends, which lost 5 bases and 4 bases, there was a span of 17 bases. The CDR3 sequence is 15 residues long. The CDR3 nucleotides are TGTGCCAGCAGTCGCCGGCGGGGGGCCACCTATGGCTACACCTTC. Translating gives CASSRRRGATYGYTF.

For the CDR3, the DNA is TGTGCCAGCAGCTGGGGGACAGGGAGCTCCTACAATGAGCAGTTCTTC. It is translated as CASSWGTGSSYNEQFF. The V and J genes are TRBV5-8 and TRBJ2-1; 9 nucleotides align to TRBD1. The CDR3 has 16 amino acids. J was trimmed by 0 bases and V by 3 bases; bases with no gene match: 4. Germline loops: CDR1 SGHTS, CDR2 YDEGEE.

The chain joins TRBV7-8 to TRBJ1-5; 8 bases are shared with TRBD1. Germline V CDR1 and CDR2: SGHVS, FQNEAQ. V shed 1 base, J shed 9 bases, and the junction held 11 bases outside the gene matches. This CDR3 comprises 16 residues. Written as DNA, the CDR3 is TGTGCCAGCAGCTTAGGTGGCAGGGGGCCCATCCCGCCCCAGCATTTT. It is translated as CASSLGGRGPIPPQHF.

The gene calls are TRBV19 and TRBJ1-1; D gene ambiguous. Germline V gives CDR1 LNHDA, CDR2 SQIVND (reference sequence). Trimming cost V 3 bases and J 0 bases, with 11 bases left between them. The CDR3 spans 15 residues. The CDR3 spells CASSISAAMNTEAFF. Here the CDR3 DNA reads TGTGCCAGTAGTATCTCAGCCGCGATGAACACTGAAGCTTTCTTT.